This T cell receptor (beta chain) comes out of a study of T cell responses to AZD1222 COVID-19 vaccine. Study findings and constraints: The study found vaccine-associated CD4 TCRs spanning spike, dominant at 160-218 and 743-854. Repertoire sampling happened only post peak T cell response. Reportedly, close to half of spike-specific TCRs are directed against unmutated variant regions.

Clones were read by immunoSEQ multiplex PCR, and TCRdb kept only the in-frame ones, dropping some. The table shows approximately 200,000 clones, with 85% to 90% occurring only once. The CDR3 is made up of 14 amino acids. Trimming removed 7 bases at V and 4 bases at J, with 13 bases between. Germline values: CDR1 MDHEN, CDR2 SYDVKM. This clone has a handful of counts. Its cognate antigen is unknown. V is TRBV28 and J is TRBJ1-4, with D hard to call. This sample comprised peripheral blood, obtained on day 0 of MenACWY control vaccination. The receptor's source is an adult in good health. CDR3 sequence reads: CASTPDRINEKLFF. The CDR3 DNA reads as TGTGCCAGCACCCCGGACCGAATTAATGAAAAACTGTTTTTT.